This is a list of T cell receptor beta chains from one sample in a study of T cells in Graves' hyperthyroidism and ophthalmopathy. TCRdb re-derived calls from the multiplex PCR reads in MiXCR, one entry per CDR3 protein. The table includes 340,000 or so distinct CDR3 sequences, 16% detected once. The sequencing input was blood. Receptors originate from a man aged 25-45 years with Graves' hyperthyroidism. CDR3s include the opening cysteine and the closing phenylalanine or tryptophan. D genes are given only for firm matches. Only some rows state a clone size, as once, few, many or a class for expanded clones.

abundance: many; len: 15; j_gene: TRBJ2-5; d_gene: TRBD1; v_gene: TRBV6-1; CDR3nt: TGTGCCAGCAGTGGGGAATGGGGACAGCGGGAGACCCAGTACTTC; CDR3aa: CASSGEWGQRETQYF
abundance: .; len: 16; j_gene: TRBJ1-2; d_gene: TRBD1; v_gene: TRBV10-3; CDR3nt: TGTGCCATTAGGTCCAGTATGGGACAGCCGAACTATGGCTACACCTTC; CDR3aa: CAIRSSMGQPNYGYTF
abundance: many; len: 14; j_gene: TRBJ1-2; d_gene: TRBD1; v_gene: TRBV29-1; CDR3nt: TGCAGCGTTTTAGCGTCCGGGACAGACTATGGCTACACCTTC; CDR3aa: CSVLASGTDYGYTF
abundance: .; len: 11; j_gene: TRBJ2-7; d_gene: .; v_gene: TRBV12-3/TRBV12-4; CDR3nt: TGTGCCAGCAGTTTGCCGGGAAGTATCTACTTC; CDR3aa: CASSLPGSIYF
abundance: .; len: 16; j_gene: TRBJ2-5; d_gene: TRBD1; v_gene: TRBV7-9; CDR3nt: TGTGCCAGCAGCTTATCCTGGACAGGGGCTAAAGAGACCCAGTACTTC; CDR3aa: CASSLSWTGAKETQYF
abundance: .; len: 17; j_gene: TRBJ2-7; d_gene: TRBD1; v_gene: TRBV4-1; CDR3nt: TGCGCCAGCAGCCAAGGGGCCACCGGGACAGGAGCCTACGAGCAGTACTTC; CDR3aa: CASSQGATGTGAYEQYF
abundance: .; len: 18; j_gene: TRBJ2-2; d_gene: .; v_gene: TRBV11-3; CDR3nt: TGTGCCAGCAGCTTAGTCTCTTTGGGGGGCCCGAACACCGGGGAGCTGTTTTTT; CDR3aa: CASSLVSLGGPNTGELFF
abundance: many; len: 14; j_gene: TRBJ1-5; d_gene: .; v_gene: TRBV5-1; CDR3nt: TGCGCCAGCAGCTTGGACAGCCCCAATCAGCCCCAGCATTTT; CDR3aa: CASSLDSPNQPQHF
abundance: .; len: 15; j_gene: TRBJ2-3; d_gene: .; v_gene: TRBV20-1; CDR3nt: TGCAGTGCCCGGGGGACAGCGGGAGTAGGAGATACGCAGTATTTT; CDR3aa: CSARGTAGVGDTQYF
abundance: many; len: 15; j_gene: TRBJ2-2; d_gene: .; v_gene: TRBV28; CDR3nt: TGTGCCAGCAGTTTATTTAGATTTGGGACCGGGGAGCTGTTTTTT; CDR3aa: CASSLFRFGTGELFF
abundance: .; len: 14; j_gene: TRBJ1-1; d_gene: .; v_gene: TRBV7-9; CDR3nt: TGTGCCAGCAGTTCCAGACAGTTGAACACTGAAGCTTTCTTT; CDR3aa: CASSSRQLNTEAFF
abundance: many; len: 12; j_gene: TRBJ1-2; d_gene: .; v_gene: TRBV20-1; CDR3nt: TGCAGTGCCCTCCCCCAGCCCTATGGCTACACCTTC; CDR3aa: CSALPQPYGYTF
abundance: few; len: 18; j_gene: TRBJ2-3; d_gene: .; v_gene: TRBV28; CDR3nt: TGTGCCAGCAGTTTGCTCCCACAAGCAGGGTTGAGCACAGATACGCAGTATTTT; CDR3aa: CASSLLPQAGLSTDTQYF
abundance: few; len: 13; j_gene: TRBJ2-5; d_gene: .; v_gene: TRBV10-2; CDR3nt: TGCGCCAGCAGTAATACAGGCCAAGAGACCCAGTACTTC; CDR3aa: CASSNTGQETQYF
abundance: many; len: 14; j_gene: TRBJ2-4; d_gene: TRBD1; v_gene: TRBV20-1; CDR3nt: TGCAGTGCTAGAGATGCAGGGGGCAATGACATTCAGTACTTC; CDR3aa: CSARDAGGNDIQYF
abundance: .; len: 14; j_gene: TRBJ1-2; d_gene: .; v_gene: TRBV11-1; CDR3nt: TGTGCCAGCAGCGTAGGACGTAGCTTAGATGGCTACACCTTC; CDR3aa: CASSVGRSLDGYTF
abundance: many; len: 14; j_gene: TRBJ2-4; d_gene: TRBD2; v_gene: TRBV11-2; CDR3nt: TGTGCCAGCACCCTCGGGCTAGCGGGAAACATTCAGTACTTC; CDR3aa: CASTLGLAGNIQYF
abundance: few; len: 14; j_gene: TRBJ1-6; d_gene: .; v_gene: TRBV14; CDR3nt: TGTGCCAGCAGGGGTAGGGGCAGTTATTCACCCCTCCACTTT; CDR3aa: CASRGRGSYSPLHF
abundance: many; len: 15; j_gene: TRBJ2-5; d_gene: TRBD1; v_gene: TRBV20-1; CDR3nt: TGCAGTGCTCGGACAGGGGCTCAGGGGTATGAGACCCAGTACTTC; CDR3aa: CSARTGAQGYETQYF
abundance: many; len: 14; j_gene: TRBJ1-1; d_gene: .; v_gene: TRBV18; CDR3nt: TGTGCCAGCTCACCCGACGGGGGGGACACTGAAGCTTTCTTT; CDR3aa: CASSPDGGDTEAFF
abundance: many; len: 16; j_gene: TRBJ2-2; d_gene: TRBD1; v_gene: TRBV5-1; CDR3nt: TGCGCCAGCAGCGTAATGGGACAGGCGAACACCGGGGAGCTGTTTTTT; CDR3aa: CASSVMGQANTGELFF
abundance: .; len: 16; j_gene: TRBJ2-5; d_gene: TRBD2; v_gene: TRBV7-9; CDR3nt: TGTGCCAGCAGCCCGACTAGCGGGGAGCTCCGAGAGACCCAGTACTTC; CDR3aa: CASSPTSGELRETQYF
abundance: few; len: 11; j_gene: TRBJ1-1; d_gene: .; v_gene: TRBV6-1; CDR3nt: TGTGCCAGCACCCAAGGATCTGAAGCTTTCTTT; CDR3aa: CASTQGSEAFF
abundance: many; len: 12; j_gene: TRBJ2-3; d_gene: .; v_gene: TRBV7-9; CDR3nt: TGTGCCAGCAGCTTAGAGGCGGTTACGCAGTATTTT; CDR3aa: CASSLEAVTQYF
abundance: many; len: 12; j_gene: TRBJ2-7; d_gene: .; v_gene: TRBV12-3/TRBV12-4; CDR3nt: TGTGCCAGCAGTTTGGTGGACTCGGGGCGGTACTTC; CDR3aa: CASSLVDSGRYF
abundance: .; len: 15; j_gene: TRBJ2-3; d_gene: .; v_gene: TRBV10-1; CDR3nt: TGCGCCAACGCCCGAGGAGGGAGTAAAGCAGATACGCAGTATTTT; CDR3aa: CANARGGSKADTQYF
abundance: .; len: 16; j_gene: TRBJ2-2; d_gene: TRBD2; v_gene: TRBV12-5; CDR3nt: TGTGCTAGTGGTTCCCGCCCGGGGGGAAACACCGGGGAGCTGTTTTTT; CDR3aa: CASGSRPGGNTGELFF
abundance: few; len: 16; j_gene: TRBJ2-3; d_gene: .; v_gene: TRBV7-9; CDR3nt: TGTGCCAGCAGCTTAGCCGTGAGGGCCGGGACAGATACGCAGTATTTT; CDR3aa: CASSLAVRAGTDTQYF
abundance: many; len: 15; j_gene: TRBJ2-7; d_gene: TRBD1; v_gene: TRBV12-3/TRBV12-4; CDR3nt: TGTGCCAGCAGTTCCGTGTCGGGACAGGGTGACGAGCAGTACTTC; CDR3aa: CASSSVSGQGDEQYF
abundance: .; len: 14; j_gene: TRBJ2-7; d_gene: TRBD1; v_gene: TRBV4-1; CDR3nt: TGCGCCAGCAGAGACGGGACAGGGTCGTCCGAGCAGTACTTC; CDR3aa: CASRDGTGSSEQYF
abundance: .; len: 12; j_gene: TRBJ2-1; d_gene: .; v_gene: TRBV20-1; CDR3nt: TGCAGTGCTCTAACCCCCTTCAATGAGCAGTTCTTC; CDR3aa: CSALTPFNEQFF
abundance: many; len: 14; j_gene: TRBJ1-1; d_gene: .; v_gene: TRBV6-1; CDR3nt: TGTGCCAGCAGTGACTTCTCCAGGGAAACTGAAGCTTTCTTT; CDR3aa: CASSDFSRETEAFF
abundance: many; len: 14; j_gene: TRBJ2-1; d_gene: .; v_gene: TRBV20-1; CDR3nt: TGCAGTGCTAGAGACCCGGGACTCCACAATGAGCAGTTCTTC; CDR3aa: CSARDPGLHNEQFF
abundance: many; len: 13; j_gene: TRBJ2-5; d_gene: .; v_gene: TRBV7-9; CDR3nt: TGTGCCAGCAGCTTAGTCACGACGGAGACCCAGTACTTC; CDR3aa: CASSLVTTETQYF
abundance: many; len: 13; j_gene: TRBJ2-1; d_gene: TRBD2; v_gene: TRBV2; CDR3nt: TGTGCCAGGGCTAGCGGACCTACGGATGAGCAGTTCTTC; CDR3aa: CARASGPTDEQFF
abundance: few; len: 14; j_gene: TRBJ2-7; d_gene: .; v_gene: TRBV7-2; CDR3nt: TGTGCCAGCAGCCGCGGGGGCAGGGCCTACGAGCAGTACTTC; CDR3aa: CASSRGGRAYEQYF
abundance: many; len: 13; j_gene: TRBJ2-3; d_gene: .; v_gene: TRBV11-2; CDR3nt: TGTGCCAGCAGCCGGGAAAGTGCAGATACGCAGTATTTT; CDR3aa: CASSRESADTQYF
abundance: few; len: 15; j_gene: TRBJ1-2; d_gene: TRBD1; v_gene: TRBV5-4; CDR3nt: TGTGCCAGCAGCTTGGGGGGACAGGCTGGGTATGGCTACACCTTC; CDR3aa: CASSLGGQAGYGYTF
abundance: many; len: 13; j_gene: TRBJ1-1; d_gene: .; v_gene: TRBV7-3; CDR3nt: TGTGCCAGCAGCTTAAGGGTGGCCACTGAAGCTTTCTTT; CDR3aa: CASSLRVATEAFF
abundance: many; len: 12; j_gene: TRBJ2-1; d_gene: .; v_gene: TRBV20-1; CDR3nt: TGCAGTGCTAGAGATCTGGACAATGAGCAGTTCTTC; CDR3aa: CSARDLDNEQFF
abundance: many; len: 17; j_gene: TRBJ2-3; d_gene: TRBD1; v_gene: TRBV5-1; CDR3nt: TGCGCCAGCAGCTTTTGGAAGGGGGACAGTGGTACAGATACGCAGTATTTT; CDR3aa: CASSFWKGDSGTDTQYF
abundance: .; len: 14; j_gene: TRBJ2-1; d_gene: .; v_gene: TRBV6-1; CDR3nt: TGTGCCAGCAGTGAAATTAGCGAGGTTAATGAGCAGTTCTTC; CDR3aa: CASSEISEVNEQFF
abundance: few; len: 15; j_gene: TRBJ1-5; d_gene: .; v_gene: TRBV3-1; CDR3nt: TGTGCCAGCAGCCACGGCTCCGGCATAGATCAGCCCCAGCATTTT; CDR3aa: CASSHGSGIDQPQHF
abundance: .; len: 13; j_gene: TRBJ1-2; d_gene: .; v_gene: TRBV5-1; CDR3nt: TGCGCCAGCAGCCGGGGGGATGACTATGGCTACACCTTC; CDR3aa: CASSRGDDYGYTF